This T cell receptor (beta chain) came from a study of T-cell memory formation after mild COVID-19. TCRdb redid the calling of the 5' RACE reads with MiXCR, one entry per CDR3 protein. Of 150,000 or so distinct CDR3 sequences listed, about 9.9% are singletons. Trimming cost V 3 bases and J 5 bases; bases outside gene matches: 8. CDR1 and CDR2 (germline): LGHNA, YNFKEQ. CDR3 length: 16 residues. The rearrangement joins TRBV4-2 to TRBJ1-5; 9 bases line up with TRBD1. The receptor was derived from a man younger than 35 who had mild COVID-19 (a few samples of this study predate the infection). Cell type and time point are not known. What was sequenced was PBMCs or a T cell subset sorted from them (not recorded which). Here the CDR3 reads CASSQEARQGDQPQHF. The CDR3 DNA is TGTGCCAGCAGCCAGGAAGCCCGACAGGGGGATCAGCCCCAGCATTTT.